The 30 T cell receptor beta chains below come from one sample, sequenced in a study of cytomegalovirus exposure and HLA in healthy donors. The PCR ran on 60 Vbeta and 13 Jbeta primers. Here immunoSEQ multiplex PCR was the method, and the copy in TCRdb shows in-frame clones only, minus some. This table has under 250,000 clones, about 83% appearing once. The specimen sequenced was PBMCs. Receptor source: a human donor in good health.

This clone appeared once. The junction departs from the called germline gene at one end, perhaps through a read error. The J gene is TRBJ2-7, the V gene TRBV7-9; 9 bases line up with TRBD1. Germline lookup yields CDR1 SEHNR and CDR2 FQNEAQ (reference sequence). This CDR3 comprises 14 residues. CDR3 region: CSSSPRTGVGEQYF. The CDR3 nucleotides read TGTTCCAGCAGTCCTCGGACAGGGGTGGGCGAGCAGTACTTC.

V is TRBV28 and J is TRBJ1-1; the match to TRBD1 covers 7 bases. The CDR3 is made up of 14 amino acids. The germline V gene encodes CDR1 MDHEN and CDR2 SYDVKM. J was trimmed by 7 bases and V by 3 bases; bases with no gene match: 8. CDR3 in amino acids: CASSFRGQEIEAFF. The CDR3 bases are TGTGCCAGCAGTTTTAGGGGGCAGGAAATTGAAGCTTTCTTT.

The J gene is TRBJ2-1, the V gene TRBV5-1; maybe TRBD2 (5 bases). CDR3 length equals 14 residues. Trimming left V 0 bases short and J 9 bases short, with 13 bases between. Per germline, CDR1 SGHRS and CDR2 YFSETQ. This CDR3 is CASSLGRVSGEQFF. The CDR3 bases are TGCGCCAGCAGCTTGGGGCGGGTCTCCGGTGAGCAGTTCTTC.

This clone was found a few times. This sequence joins TRBV2 and TRBJ2-1; 8 bases line up with TRBD2. The CDR3 totals 16 residues. The germline gives CDR1 SNHLY, CDR2 FYNNEI. V lost 4 bases to trimming and J lost 7 bases; unmatched junction nucleotides: 12. CDR3: CASSVVGRAGENEQFF. CDR3 sequence (DNA): TGTGCCAGCAGTGTAGTTGGGCGAGCGGGAGAGAATGAGCAGTTCTTC.

This clone was seen only a few times. This CDR3 reads CASSFLTGLENTEAFF. The DNA for the CDR3 is TGTGCCAGCAGCTTTCTTACAGGGTTGGAGAACACTGAAGCTTTCTTT. The chain combines TRBV5-4 with TRBJ1-1; tentatively, D is TRBD1 (6 bases). Germline V gene data show CDR1 as SGHNT and CDR2 as YYREEE (reference sequence). V was clipped by 2 bases and J by 1 base, with 15 bases between them. This CDR3 contains 16 residues.

The genes are TRBV5-1 and TRBJ2-5; D not resolved. Trimming pared 7 bases from V and 1 base from J, leaving 8 bases between. This CDR3 contains 12 residues. CDR1 SGHRS and CDR2 YFSETQ come from the germline V gene. The CDR3 loop reads CASPQVQETQYF. CDR3 in DNA: TGCGCCAGCCCTCAGGTCCAAGAGACCCAGTACTTC.

The chain couples TRBV2 to TRBJ2-3; TRBD2 matches 16 bases. V lost 6 bases, J lost 8 bases, and 14 bases stayed unmatched. Germline CDR1 is SNHLY and CDR2 is FYNNEI. The CDR3 extends over 18 amino acids. CDR3 in amino acids: CASRAGLAGGPGLVTQYF. In nucleotides, the CDR3 is TGTGCCAGCAGGGCGGGACTAGCGGGAGGGCCAGGACTCGTTACGCAGTATTTT.

The chain links TRBV6-5 to TRBJ1-2; D is ambiguous. Germline lookup yields CDR1 MNHEY and CDR2 SVGAGI. The V gene lost 0 bases and the J gene lost 6 bases, with 14 bases spanning the gap. The CDR3 extends over 15 amino acids. The CDR3 nucleotides are TGTGCCAGCAGTTACTCGAGAGGGAGTGCAAATGGCTACACCTTC. It translates to CASSYSRGSANGYTF.

V usage is TRBV7-8 and J usage is TRBJ2-7, with 12 bases identical to TRBD2. Germline trimming cut 5 bases from V and 1 base from J; bases unmatched to any gene: 3. The CDR3 loop spans 15 amino acids. Per germline, CDR1 SGHVS and CDR2 FQNEAQ. The CDR3 region is CASSDGLAGSYEQYF. The CDR3, as DNA: TGTGCCAGCAGCGACGGACTAGCGGGATCCTACGAGCAGTACTTC.

The V gene is TRBV6-4, the J gene TRBJ2-1; 10 positions agree with TRBD1. Germline V gene sequence: CDR1 MRHNA, CDR2 SNTAGT. V trimming: 5 bases; J trimming: 8 bases; junction bases outside the gene matches: 12. The CDR3 extends over 16 amino acids. Written as DNA, the CDR3 is TGTGCCAGCAGTACCTCCCCGGACAGGGGGTCCGATGAGCAGTTCTTC. The encoded protein is CASSTSPDRGSDEQFF.

V is TRBV10-2 and J is TRBJ1-2; the D gene is possibly TRBD1 (5 bases). The CDR3 extends over 13 amino acids. CDR1 and CDR2 from the germline V gene are WSHSY and SAAADI. Trimming pared 0 bases from V and 4 bases from J, leaving 6 bases between. Here the CDR3 reads CASSESGGYGYTF. The DNA for the CDR3 is TGCGCCAGCAGTGAGTCGGGGGGCTATGGCTACACCTTC.

The chain joins TRBV4-1 to TRBJ1-2, with 9 bases lining up with TRBD1. The length of the CDR3 is 17 residues. Germline V lookup: CDR1 MGHRA, CDR2 YSYEKL. Unmatched junction bases numbered 11, after V lost 4 bases and J lost 2 bases. The chain's CDR3 is CASSPPRRTGENYGYTF. In nucleotides, the CDR3 is TGCGCCAGCAGCCCTCCCCGCCGGACAGGGGAGAACTATGGCTACACCTTC.

This sequence joins TRBV5-1 and TRBJ1-1; a possible D gene is TRBD1 (5 bases). Trimming shortened V by 1 base and J by 12 bases, and 16 bases separated the two germline ends. This CDR3 comprises 13 residues. Germline-derived CDR1 and CDR2 are SGHRS and YFSETQ. CDR3 sequence (DNA): TGCGCCAGCAGCTTGACAGGACGACCAAAGCCTTTCTTT. Residues: CASSLTGRPKPFF.

The V gene is TRBV9, the J gene TRBJ2-2; 8 bases line up with TRBD2. CDR3 length: 15 residues. The V gene's germline CDR1 is SGDLS and CDR2 YYNGEE. The junction had 5 bases not matched to a gene; V was cut back by 2 bases and J by 5 bases. The CDR3 DNA reads as TGTGCCAGCAGCGTTCAGGCGGGAGGAACCGGGGAGCTGTTTTTT. It codes for CASSVQAGGTGELFF.

The gene calls are TRBV11-2 and TRBJ2-2; 7 bases fit TRBD1. Germline V gene data show CDR1 as SGHAT and CDR2 as FQNNGV. V lost 5 bases to trimming and J lost 2 bases; unmatched junction nucleotides: 8. The CDR3 sequence is 16 residues long. The CDR3 loop is CASSDRGQKNTGELFF. CDR3 bases: TGTGCCAGCAGCGACCGGGGACAGAAAAACACCGGGGAGCTGTTTTTT.

The chain has TRBV19 and TRBJ2-1, with 8 nucleotides matching TRBD2. Germline V lookup: CDR1 LNHDA, CDR2 SQIVND (reference sequence). V lost 5 bases to trimming and J lost 2 bases; unmatched junction nucleotides: 8. The CDR3 spans 16 residues. In DNA form, the CDR3 reads TGTGCCAGTAGTGTAAGCGGCGGGGGGACCTACAATGAGCAGTTCTTC. Translating it yields CASSVSGGGTYNEQFF.

The chain combines TRBV2 with TRBJ2-5, with D hard to call. The V end was cut by 3 bases, the J end by 5 bases, with 7 bases between. Germline loops: CDR1 SNHLY, CDR2 FYNNEI. This CDR3 comprises 12 residues. Here the CDR3 reads CASSDNKETQYF. In DNA, the CDR3 is TGTGCCAGCAGTGATAACAAGGAGACCCAGTACTTC.

V is TRBV5-1 and J is TRBJ2-5; D might be TRBD1 (6 bases). This CDR3 is 16 amino acids long. Germline assignment: CDR1 SGHRS and CDR2 YFSETQ. V shed 4 bases and J shed 5 bases, with 21 bases lying between them. CDR3 amino acids: CASSTDQGLGMETQYF. The CDR3 nucleotides are TGCGCCAGCAGCACCGACCAGGGGTTGGGGATGGAGACCCAGTACTTC.

V is TRBV19 and J is TRBJ2-2, with 10 positions matching TRBD2. Germline CDR1 reads LNHDA; CDR2 reads SQIVND (reference sequence). The CDR3 covers 17 residues. The junction had 8 bases not matched to a gene; V was cut back by 5 bases and J by 2 bases. The CDR3 sequence is CASSAYSGRPNTGELFF. In DNA, the CDR3 is TGTGCCAGTAGTGCCTATAGCGGGAGGCCTAACACCGGGGAGCTGTTTTTT. The full variable domain, with the rest looked up from reference TRBV19 and TRBJ2-2, is DGGITQSPKYLFRKEGQNVTLSCEQNLNHDAMYWYRQDPGQGLRLIYYSQIVNDFQKGDIAEGYSVSREKKESFPLTVTSAQKNPTAFYLCASSAYSGRPNTGELFFGEGSRLTVL.

The chain links TRBV7-2 to TRBJ2-3, with a possible D match to TRBD2 (6 bases). This CDR3 contains 17 residues. V was pared by 5 bases and J by 2 bases, with 20 bases between. Germline CDR1 and CDR2: SGHTA and FQGNSA. The CDR3 sequence is CASSPLSGRGYTDTQYF. The CDR3 nucleotides read TGTGCCAGCAGCCCGCTTTCGGGGCGGGGTTACACAGATACGCAGTATTTT.

This clone was detected only a few times. V and J are TRBV7-8 and TRBJ2-1; a weak D match, TRBD2 (6 bases). The ends were cut back, 1 base at V and 8 bases at J, with 15 bases in the middle. The CDR3 runs 15 residues. The germline V gene has CDR1 SGHVS and CDR2 FQNEAQ. The CDR3 region has the DNA TGTGCCAGCAGCTTAGAATCTAGCGTTACCCATGAGCAGTTCTTC. Amino acids: CASSLESSVTHEQFF. Drawing the rest from reference TRBV7-8 and TRBJ2-1, the complete variable domain is GAGVSQSPRYKVAKRGQDVALRCDPISGHVSLFWYQQALGQGPEFLTYFQNEAQLDKSGLPSDRFFAERPEGSVSTLKIQRTQQEDSAVYLCASSLESSVTHEQFFGPGTRLTVL.

The chain combines TRBV10-3 with TRBJ2-5; 9 bases line up with TRBD2. The J call is uncertain, as TRBJ2-7 better fits the DNA end. Germline-derived CDR1 and CDR2 are ENHRY and SYGVKD. CDR3 size: 14 residues. CDR3 sequence reads: CAITAGGILYEQYF. The CDR3 coding sequence is TGTGCCATCACGGCGGGAGGGATCCTATACGAGCAGTACTTC.

This chain connects TRBV13 to TRBJ2-2; weak D call: TRBD2 (6 bases). Germline assignment: CDR1 PRHDT and CDR2 FYEKMQ (reference sequence). The CDR3 is 18 amino acids. The V end was cut by 5 bases, the J end by 4 bases, with 23 bases between. For the CDR3, the DNA is TGTGCCAGCAGCCCCCCTCACCGGACTACCTCGGGCACCGGGGAGCTGTTTTTT. Residues: CASSPPHRTTSGTGELFF.

The chain employs TRBV7-9 and TRBJ2-3; 10 positions agree with TRBD2. The J segment lost 4 bases and the V segment lost 4 bases, leaving 11 bases of the junction unmatched. The CDR3 sequence is 17 residues long. Germline lookup yields CDR1 SEHNR and CDR2 FQNEAQ (reference sequence). The CDR3 sequence is CASSWGGSGRFSDTQYF. The CDR3 DNA sequence: TGTGCCAGCAGCTGGGGGGGTAGCGGGAGGTTCTCAGATACGCAGTATTTT.

This clone appeared a single time. The CDR3 nucleotides read TGTGCCAGCAGCACAGACAGGGGATGGGACAATGAGCAGTTCTTC. This gives the protein CASSTDRGWDNEQFF. The rearrangement links TRBV7-3 to TRBJ2-1; 8 positions agree with TRBD1. Germline V gene sequence: CDR1 SGHTA, CDR2 FQGTGA. V lost 5 bases, J lost 5 bases, and 8 bases stayed unmatched. This CDR3 has 15 residues. Variable domain in full (rest from reference TRBV7-3 and TRBJ2-1): GAGVSQTPSNKVTEKGKYVELRCDPISGHTALYWYRQSLGQGPEFLIYFQGTGAADDSGLPNDRFFAVRPEGSVSTLKIQRTERGDSAVYLCASSTDRGWDNEQFFGPGTRLTVL.

V is TRBV7-9 and J is TRBJ2-7, with 8 bases that match TRBD2. J was trimmed by 0 bases and V by 4 bases; bases with no gene match: 11. This CDR3 has 17 amino acids. CDR1 and CDR2 (germline): SEHNR, FQNEAQ (reference sequence). In DNA form, the CDR3 reads TGTGCCAGCAGCTCAGGGCGCCTAGCGGGTTCCTCCTACGAGCAGTACTTC. Translation gives CASSSGRLAGSSYEQYF. The full variable domain, rest sourced from reference TRBV7-9 and TRBJ2-7, is DTGVSQNPRHKITKRGQNVTFRCDPISEHNRLYWYRQTLGQGPEFLTYFQNEAQLEKSRLLSDRFSAERPKGSFSTLEIQRTEQGDSAMYLCASSSGRLAGSSYEQYFGPGTRLTVT.

This clone has a handful of counts. A read error may account for a junction end that differs from germline. The chain uses TRBV10-2 and TRBJ1-2; D gene uncertain. The CDR3 extends over 16 amino acids. The germline V gene has CDR1 WSHSY and CDR2 SAAADI. The CDR3 DNA reads as TGCGCCAGCAGCGAAAGTGGGAACCTCGGAGGGCTTAGCCGAAAGTTC. Translated: CASSESGNLGGLSRKF.

The chain joins TRBV11-3 to TRBJ2-3, with D possibly being TRBD2 (6 bases). V was pared by 5 bases and J by 6 bases, with 15 bases between. In germline, CDR1 is SGHNT, CDR2 YENEEA. The CDR3 length is 14 residues. CDR3 DNA: TGTGCCAGCAGCACTTCCCCTGGGGGGGATACGCAGTATTTT. Its protein is CASSTSPGGDTQYF.

As to this clone: A junction boundary mismatches the germline segment, possibly from a read error. V and J are TRBV7-7 and TRBJ2-5; the D call may be TRBD1 or TRBD2 (5 bases each). The CDR3 runs 13 residues. Germline CDR1 SSHAT, CDR2 FNYEAQ (reference sequence). The CDR3 region has the DNA TGTGCTAGCAGCTTAGGGGAGTTGGGGACCCAGTACTTC. It is translated as CASSLGELGTQYF.

This clone was seen a single time. The V gene is TRBV6-5, the J gene TRBJ2-7, with D perhaps matching TRBD1 (5 bases). CDR1 and CDR2 from the germline V gene are MNHEY and SVGAGI. The CDR3 consists of 15 residues. V was cut by 3 bases and J by 1 base, with 13 bases left in between. The CDR3 sequence: CASSYSRQGSYEQYF. CDR3 bases: TGTGCCAGCAGTTATTCTCGGCAGGGATCCTACGAGCAGTACTTC.